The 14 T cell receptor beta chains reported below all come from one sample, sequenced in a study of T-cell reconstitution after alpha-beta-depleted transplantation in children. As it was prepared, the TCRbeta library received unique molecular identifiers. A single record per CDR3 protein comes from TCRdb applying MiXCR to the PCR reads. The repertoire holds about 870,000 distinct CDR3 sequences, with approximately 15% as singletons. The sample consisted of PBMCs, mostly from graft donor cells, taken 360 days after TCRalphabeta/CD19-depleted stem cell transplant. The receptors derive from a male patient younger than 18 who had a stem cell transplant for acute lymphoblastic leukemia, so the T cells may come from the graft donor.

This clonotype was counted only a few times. The CDR3 nucleotides are TGCAGTGCTAGCCGTAGCGGGAGAGCGTACGAGCAGTACTTC. Its translation: CSASRSGRAYEQYF. The chain is built from TRBV20-1 and TRBJ2-7; TRBD2 matches 9 bases. Germline V gene sequence: CDR1 DFQATT, CDR2 SNEGSKA (reference sequence). The CDR3 consists of 14 residues. V dropped 3 bases and J dropped 4; count of bases not matched to a gene: 7.

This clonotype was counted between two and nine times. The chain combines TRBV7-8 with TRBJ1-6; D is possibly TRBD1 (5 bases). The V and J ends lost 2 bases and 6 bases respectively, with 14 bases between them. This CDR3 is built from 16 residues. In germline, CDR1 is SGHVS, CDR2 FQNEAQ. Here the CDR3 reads CASSLNRAGGNSPLHF. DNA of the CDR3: TGTGCCAGCAGCTTAAACCGCGCCGGGGGTAATTCACCCCTCCACTTT.

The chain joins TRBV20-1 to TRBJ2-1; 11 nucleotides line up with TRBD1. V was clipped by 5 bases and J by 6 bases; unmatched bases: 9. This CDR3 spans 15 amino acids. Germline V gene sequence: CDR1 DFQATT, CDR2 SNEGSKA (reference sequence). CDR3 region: CSAPGQGARPNEQFF. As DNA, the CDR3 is TGCAGTGCTCCTGGACAGGGGGCGCGCCCCAATGAGCAGTTCTTC.

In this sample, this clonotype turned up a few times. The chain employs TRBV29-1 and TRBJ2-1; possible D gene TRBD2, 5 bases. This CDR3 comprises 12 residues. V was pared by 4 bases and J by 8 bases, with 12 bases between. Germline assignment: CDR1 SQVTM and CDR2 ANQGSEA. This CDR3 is CSVGGRCDEQFF. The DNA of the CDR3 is TGCAGCGTTGGCGGGCGGTGTGATGAGCAGTTCTTC.

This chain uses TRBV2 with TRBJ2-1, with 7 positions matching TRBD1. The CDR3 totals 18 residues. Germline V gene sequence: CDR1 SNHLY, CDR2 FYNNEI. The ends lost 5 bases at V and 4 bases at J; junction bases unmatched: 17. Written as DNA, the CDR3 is TGTGCCAGCAGTAATTCGATGACAGGGCCGCAGCTATACAATGAGCAGTTCTTC. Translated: CASSNSMTGPQLYNEQFF. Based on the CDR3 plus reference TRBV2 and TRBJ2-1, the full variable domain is EPEVTQTPSHQVTQMGQEVILRCVPISNHLYFYWYRQILGQKVEFLVSFYNNEISEKSEIFDDQFSVERPDGSNFTLKIRSTKLEDSAMYFCASSNSMTGPQLYNEQFFGPGTRLTVL.

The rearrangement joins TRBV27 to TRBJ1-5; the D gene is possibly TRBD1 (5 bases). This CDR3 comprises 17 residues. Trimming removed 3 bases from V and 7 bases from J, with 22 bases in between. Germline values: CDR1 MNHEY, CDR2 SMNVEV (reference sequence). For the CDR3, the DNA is TGTGCCAGCAGTTTCGGGTCAGGGAAGGGTCTCAGGCAGCCCCAGCATTTT. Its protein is CASSFGSGKGLRQPQHF.

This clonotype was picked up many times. Here the CDR3 reads CASSFGDRDTGELFF. CDR3 DNA: TGCGCCAGCAGCTTCGGGGACAGGGACACCGGGGAGCTGTTTTTT. The rearrangement links TRBV5-1 to TRBJ2-2; 9 bases line up with TRBD1. Germline-derived CDR1 and CDR2 are SGHRS and YFSETQ. This CDR3 contains 15 residues. V shed 2 bases, J shed 3 bases, and the junction held 2 bases outside the gene matches.

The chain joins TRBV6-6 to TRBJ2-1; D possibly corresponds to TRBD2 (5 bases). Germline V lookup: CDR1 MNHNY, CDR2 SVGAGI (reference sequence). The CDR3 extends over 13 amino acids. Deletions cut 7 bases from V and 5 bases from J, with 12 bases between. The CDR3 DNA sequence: TGTGCCAGCAACCCGGACTGGAACAATGAGCAGTTCTTC. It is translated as CASNPDWNNEQFF.

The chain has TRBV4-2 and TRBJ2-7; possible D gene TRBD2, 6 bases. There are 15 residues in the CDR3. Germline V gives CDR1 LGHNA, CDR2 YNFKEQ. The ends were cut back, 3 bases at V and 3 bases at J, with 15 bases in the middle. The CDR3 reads CASSQGTSEIYEQYF. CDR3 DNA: TGTGCCAGCAGCCAGGGGACTTCCGAAATCTACGAGCAGTACTTC.

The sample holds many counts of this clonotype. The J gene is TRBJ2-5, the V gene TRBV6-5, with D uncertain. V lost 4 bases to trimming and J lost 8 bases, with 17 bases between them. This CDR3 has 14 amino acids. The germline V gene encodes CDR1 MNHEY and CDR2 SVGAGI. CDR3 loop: CASSLRNLDETQYF. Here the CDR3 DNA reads TGTGCCAGCAGTTTGAGGAATCTCGATGAAACCCAGTACTTC.

This CDR3 is CASSLKEGAVTDTQYF. CDR3 nucleotide sequence: TGTGCCAGCAGCTTAAAGGAGGGGGCCGTCACAGATACGCAGTATTTT. This chain uses TRBV7-9 with TRBJ2-3, with D possibly TRBD1 on 7 matching bases. Looked up from germline, CDR1 is SEHNR and CDR2 is FQNEAQ (reference sequence). V lost 2 bases, J lost 2 bases, and 14 bases lay in between. This CDR3 is built from 16 residues.

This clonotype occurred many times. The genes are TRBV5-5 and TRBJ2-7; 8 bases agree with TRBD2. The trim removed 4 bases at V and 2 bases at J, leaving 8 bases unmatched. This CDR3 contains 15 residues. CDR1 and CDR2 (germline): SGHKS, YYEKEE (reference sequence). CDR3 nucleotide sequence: TGTGCCAGCAGCAGGACCGGGACTAGTGCCTACGAGCAGTACTTC. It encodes CASSRTGTSAYEQYF.

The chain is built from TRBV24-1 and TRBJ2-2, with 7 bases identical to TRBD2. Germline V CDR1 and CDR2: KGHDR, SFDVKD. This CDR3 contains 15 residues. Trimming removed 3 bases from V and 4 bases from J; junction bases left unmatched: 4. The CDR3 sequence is CATSDRLAGTGELFF. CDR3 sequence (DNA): TGTGCCACCAGTGATCGACTAGCCGGCACCGGGGAGCTGTTTTTT.

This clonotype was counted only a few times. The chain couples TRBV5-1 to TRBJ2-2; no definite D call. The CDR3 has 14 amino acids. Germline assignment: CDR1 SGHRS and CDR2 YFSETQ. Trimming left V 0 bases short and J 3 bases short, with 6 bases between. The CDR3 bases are TGCGCCAGCAGCTTGGGGTACTACACCGGGGAGCTGTTTTTT. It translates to CASSLGYYTGELFF.